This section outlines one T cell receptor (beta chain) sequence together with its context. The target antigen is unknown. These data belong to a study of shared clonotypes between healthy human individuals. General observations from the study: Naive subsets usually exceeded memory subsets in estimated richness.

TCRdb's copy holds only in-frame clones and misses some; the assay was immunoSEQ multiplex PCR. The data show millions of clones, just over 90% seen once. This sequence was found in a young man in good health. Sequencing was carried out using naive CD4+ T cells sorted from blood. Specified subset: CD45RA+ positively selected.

The CDR3 DNA sequence: TGTGCCAGCAGCGCGCCCAGGGACAGGGGATTTCAAACAGATACGCAGTATTTT. This codes for CASSAPRDRGFQTDTQYF. V is TRBV9 and J is TRBJ2-3; 10 bases are a match to TRBD1. The CDR3 consists of 18 residues. Per germline, CDR1 SGDLS and CDR2 YYNGEE. V was pared by 3 bases and J by 3 bases, with 13 bases of the junction left unmatched.